The next 28 T cell receptor beta chains were all read from a single sample in a study of neurological immune-mediated disorders. TCRdb reprocessed the 5' RACE reads with MiXCR, giving one entry per CDR3 protein. Of about 76,000 distinct CDR3 sequences listed, under 20% are singletons. Material for sequencing was PBMCs. The receptors derive from a woman aged 40 to 50 in good health.

This clonotype was seen at least ten times. The chain's CDR3 is CASSLGTVGTTGELFF. In nucleotides, the CDR3 is TGCGCCAGCAGCTTGGGGACAGTGGGGACCACCGGGGAGCTGTTTTTT. The chain is built from TRBV5-1 and TRBJ2-2; possible D gene TRBD1, 6 bases. Trimming removed 0 bases at V and 4 bases at J, with 13 bases between. Germline assignment: CDR1 SGHRS and CDR2 YFSETQ. The CDR3 spans 16 residues.

This clonotype was seen repeatedly, ten times or more. The chain carries TRBV10-3 and TRBJ2-7, with 9 positions matching TRBD1. The CDR3 covers 14 residues. V dropped 10 bases and J dropped 5; count of bases not matched to a gene: 12. Germline lookup yields CDR1 ENHRY and CDR2 SYGVKD. CDR3 region: CATRGPGQGDEQYV. The CDR3 bases are TGTGCCACCAGAGGACCGGGACAGGGAGACGAGCAGTACGTC.

In its sample, this clonotype was seen many times. The chain links TRBV7-2 to TRBJ1-1; 7 bases are shared with TRBD1. The V gene's germline CDR1 is SGHTA and CDR2 FQGNSA. Trimming took 5 bases from V and 4 from J; bases not matched to a gene: 7. This CDR3 contains 14 residues. The CDR3 DNA sequence: TGTGCCAGCAGCCCTTGGGAGGGGGCCACTGAAGCTTTCTTT. It encodes CASSPWEGATEAFF.

This clonotype was observed many times. This chain connects TRBV5-1 to TRBJ2-1; D is undetermined. The CDR3 runs 16 residues. Germline loops: CDR1 SGHRS, CDR2 YFSETQ. Trimming cost V 3 bases and J 4 bases, with 17 bases left between them. This CDR3 is CASSWGGIATYNEQFF. The CDR3 nucleotides are TGCGCCAGCAGCTGGGGTGGCATAGCCACTTACAATGAGCAGTTCTTC. Looking up the rest from reference TRBV5-1 and TRBJ2-1 gives the full variable domain: KAGVTQTPRYLIKTRGQQVTLSCSPISGHRSVSWYQQTPGQGLQFLFEYFSETQRNKGNFPGRFSGRQFSNSRSEMNVSTLELGDSALYLCASSWGGIATYNEQFFGPGTRLTVL.

This clonotype was observed at least ten times. The gene calls are TRBV7-2 and TRBJ2-5; D perhaps matches TRBD2 (7 bases). Trimming cost V 2 bases and J 4 bases, with 17 bases left between them. The CDR3 consists of 16 residues. The germline gives CDR1 SGHTA, CDR2 FQGNSA. The CDR3 DNA reads TGTGCCAGCAGCTTATACGGGGGGCTGATGCGAGAGACCCAGTACTTC. This encodes CASSLYGGLMRETQYF.

In its sample, this clonotype was seen many times. V usage is TRBV7-2 and J usage is TRBJ1-5; D is unclear. Trimming stripped 7 bases from V and 7 bases from J, with 14 bases between. The CDR3 has 13 amino acids. CDR1 is SGHTA and CDR2 is FQGNSA in the germline V gene. The CDR3 coding sequence is TGTGCCAGCAACCCTGGATCGGGACAGCCCCAGCATTTT. Protein: CASNPGSGQPQHF.

This clonotype has ten or more counts. The chain couples TRBV9 to TRBJ2-2; no clear D gene. Germline V CDR1 and CDR2: SGDLS, YYNGEE. V was cut by 4 bases and J by 6 bases, with 13 bases left in between. The length of the CDR3 is 14 residues. This CDR3 reads CASSSRVGAGELFF. The DNA for the CDR3 is TGTGCCAGCAGCTCTAGGGTTGGGGCCGGGGAGCTGTTTTTT.

At least ten counts were recorded for this clonotype. J is TRBJ2-5 and V is TRBV5-1, with D unclear. The ends were cut back, 0 bases at V and 2 bases at J, with 8 bases in the middle. CDR1 SGHRS and CDR2 YFSETQ come from the germline V gene. This CDR3 has 14 residues. The CDR3: CASSLEGIQETQYF. The CDR3 bases are TGCGCCAGCAGCTTGGAAGGGATTCAAGAGACCCAGTACTTC.

This clonotype was seen at least ten times. The rearrangement links TRBV20-1 to TRBJ2-7; TRBD2 might be the D (5 bases). There are 12 residues in the CDR3. The germline V gene encodes CDR1 DFQATT and CDR2 SNEGSKA (reference sequence). The CDR3 coding sequence is TGCAGACTTCTAGCAGGCTCCTACGAGCAGTACGTC. This sequence encodes CRLLAGSYEQYV.

This clonotype was recorded many times. The junction shows a germline mismatch at one end, possibly a read error. This chain connects TRBV25-1 to TRBJ2-6, with D unclear. Germline loops: CDR1 MGHDK, CDR2 SYGVNS. CDR3 size: 14 residues. The CDR3 nucleotides read TGTGCCACCAGTTCGACCTCTGGGGCCAACGTCCTGACTTTC. Encoded protein: CATSSTSGANVLTF.

This clonotype was observed at least ten times. The CDR3 region has the DNA TGCAGTGCTAGCGGCGGGGGGGCGACGTTTAGCACAGATACGCAGTATTTT. Translating gives CSASGGGATFSTDTQYF. V gene TRBV20-1 combines with J gene TRBJ2-3, with 9 bases matching TRBD2. The CDR3 is 17 residues long. Germline V gene sequence: CDR1 DFQATT, CDR2 SNEGSKA (reference sequence). Trimming took 3 bases from V and 0 from J; bases not matched to a gene: 10.

This rearrangement joins TRBV7-2 to TRBJ2-1, with D perhaps matching TRBD1 or TRBD2 (5 bases each). Germline loops: CDR1 SGHTA, CDR2 FQGNSA. V was cut by 0 bases and J by 4 bases, with 13 bases left in between. The CDR3 consists of 16 residues. The CDR3 reads CASSLAGELGYNEQFF. CDR3 DNA sequence: TGTGCCAGCAGCTTAGCGGGGGAATTAGGGTACAATGAGCAGTTCTTC.

This rearrangement joins TRBV5-1 to TRBJ2-7; a possible D gene is TRBD2 (5 bases). V was pared by 4 bases and J by 0 bases, with 14 bases between. CDR1 is SGHRS, CDR2 YFSETQ, per germline. The CDR3 contains 15 residues. The CDR3 nucleotides read TGCGCCAGCAGCGCCGGGGTGGGCATCTCCTACGAGCAGTACTTC. This translates into CASSAGVGISYEQYF.

There are many counts of this clonotype. This chain connects TRBV6-5 to TRBJ2-3, with 9 bases aligning to TRBD1. The CDR3 is 15 residues long. V gave up 5 bases and J gave up 4 bases; unmatched junction bases: 7. Looked up from germline, CDR1 is MNHEY and CDR2 is SVGAGI. CDR3: CASSAPGQGPDTQYF. The DNA of the CDR3 is TGTGCCAGCAGTGCGCCGGGACAGGGTCCAGATACGCAGTATTTT.

This clonotype occurred many times. The chain combines TRBV7-2 with TRBJ2-6; D is uncertain. V was clipped by 3 bases and J by 1 base, with 7 bases between them. The CDR3 has 15 amino acids. CDR1 SGHTA and CDR2 FQGNSA come from the germline V gene. The CDR3 DNA follows: TGTGCCAGCAGCTTCGTGGGGTCTGGGGCCAACGTCCTGACTTTC. This sequence encodes CASSFVGSGANVLTF.

At least ten counts were recorded for this clonotype. V usage is TRBV20-1 and J usage is TRBJ2-3; either TRBD1 or TRBD2 may supply D (5 bases each). CDR1 is DFQATT, CDR2 SNEGSKA, per germline (reference sequence). Trimming removed 0 bases at V and 3 bases at J, with 19 bases between. CDR3 length: 17 residues. CDR3 protein: CSARDRRGQGSTDTQYF. In DNA form, the CDR3 reads TGCAGTGCTAGAGATCGTCGGGGTCAGGGTTCAACAGATACGCAGTATTTT.

This clonotype appeared many times. V usage is TRBV6-5 and J usage is TRBJ2-7; D may match TRBD1 or TRBD2 (5 bases each). Trimming shortened V by 6 bases and J by 5 bases, and 20 bases separated the two germline ends. The CDR3 totals 15 residues. Germline CDR1 and CDR2: MNHEY and SVGAGI. DNA for the CDR3: TGTGCCAGCAGCCCCGACCCGGCAGGGAGCCACGAGCAGTACGTC. The encoded protein is CASSPDPAGSHEQYV.

V usage is TRBV10-3 and J usage is TRBJ2-1, with 12 nucleotides matching TRBD2. Losses at the gene ends were 7 bases for V and 7 bases for J; bases not matched to a gene: 5. From germline, CDR1 is ENHRY and CDR2 SYGVKD. This CDR3 has 14 residues. The CDR3 nucleotides are TGTGCCATCAACCGACTAGCGGGAGAAAATGAGCAGTTCTTC. Translation gives CAINRLAGENEQFF.

About this clonotype itself: One end of the junction varies from germline; a read error may be responsible. The J gene is TRBJ2-7, the V gene TRBV6-2 or TRBV6-3; D is undetermined. The CDR3 has 13 amino acids. CDR1 and CDR2 from the germline V gene are MNHEY and SVGEGT. The chain's CDR3 is CASSYVSGYEQYF. The CDR3 nucleotides read TGTGCCAGCAGTTACGTATCCGGGTACGAGCAATACTTC.

This chain links TRBV7-9 with TRBJ1-1, with D tentatively TRBD1 (5 bases). V lost 5 bases, J lost 7 bases, and 14 bases lay in between. From germline, CDR1 is SEHNR and CDR2 FQNEAQ (reference sequence). The CDR3 spans 13 residues. CDR3 sequence: CASSPPGHFEAFF. DNA for the CDR3: TGTGCCAGCAGCCCTCCCGGACATTTTGAAGCTTTCTTT.

This clonotype was observed a handful of times. This chain's CDR3 is CASSPRQGLGEQYF. CDR3 nucleotide sequence: TGTGCCAGCAGCCCCAGACAGGGTTTGGGGGAGCAGTACTTC. This chain joins TRBV7-2 and TRBJ2-7; 7 bases are a match to TRBD1. From germline, CDR1 is SGHTA and CDR2 FQGNSA. The CDR3 runs 14 residues. The trim removed 5 bases at V and 7 bases at J, leaving 11 bases unmatched.

This clonotype showed up many times. The chain recombines TRBV7-2 with TRBJ1-6; unclear D gene. Looked up from germline, CDR1 is SGHTA and CDR2 is FQGNSA. There are 21 residues in the CDR3. Deletions cut 6 bases from V and 0 bases from J, with 27 bases between. CDR3 residues: CASSPLLMRGNRSSYNSPLHF. Written as DNA, the CDR3 is TGTGCCAGCAGTCCACTCTTAATGCGAGGAAACAGAAGCTCCTATAATTCACCCCTCCACTTT.

V usage is TRBV6-6 and J usage is TRBJ2-3, with TRBD1 as a possible D gene (6 bases). The germline gives CDR1 MNHNY, CDR2 SVGAGI (reference sequence). Deletions cut 7 bases from V and 4 bases from J, with 12 bases between. The CDR3 sequence is 13 residues long. The CDR3 coding sequence is TGTGCCAGCACTCCTCCAGGGGCAGATACGCAGTATTTT. As protein: CASTPPGADTQYF.

This clonotype has more than one count but fewer than ten. CDR3 sequence (DNA): TGTGCCAGCAGTGAAGCATCCAGCCGATACACTGAAGCTTTCTTT. Its translation: CASSEASSRYTEAFF. The chain combines TRBV2 with TRBJ1-1; D is ambiguous. The V end was cut by 0 bases, the J end by 3 bases, with 11 bases between. The germline V gene encodes CDR1 SNHLY and CDR2 FYNNEI. The CDR3 covers 15 residues.

Details on this clonotype: At one end the junction does not follow the germline gene, possibly because of a read error. The rearrangement links TRBV5-1 to TRBJ2-3; D perhaps matches TRBD2 (6 bases). This CDR3 has 16 residues. The germline V gene has CDR1 SGHRS and CDR2 YFSETQ. Written as DNA, the CDR3 is TGTGCCAGCAGCCTCCAGACTGGAGGGACCACAGATACGCAGTATTTT. Its translation is CASSLQTGGTTDTQYF.

This clonotype has at least ten counts. The chain joins TRBV28 to TRBJ2-7, with a tentative D call TRBD1 (6 bases). Germline loops: CDR1 MDHEN, CDR2 SYDVKM. V was clipped by 0 bases and J by 6 bases, with 12 bases between them. The CDR3 is made up of 14 amino acids. CDR3: CASSLCLRGCEQYV. The CDR3 nucleotides are TGTGCCAGCAGTTTATGTCTCAGGGGTTGCGAGCAGTACGTC.

The chain has TRBV19 and TRBJ1-6, with 7 bases lining up with TRBD1. The CDR3 runs to 13 residues. Germline assignment: CDR1 LNHDA and CDR2 SQIVND (reference sequence). V dropped 8 bases and J dropped 10; count of bases not matched to a gene: 8. The CDR3 bases are TGTGCCAGTGGACTCGGGACAGTGTCACCCCTCCACTTT. This translates into CASGLGTVSPLHF. Drawing the rest from reference TRBV19 and TRBJ1-6, the complete variable domain is DGGITQSPKYLFRKEGQNVTLSCEQNLNHDAMYWYRQDPGQGLRLIYYSQIVNDFQKGDIAEGYSVSREKKESFPLTVTSAQKNPTAFYLCASGLGTVSPLHFGNGTRLTVT.

This clonotype has ten or more counts. The chain links TRBV5-1 to TRBJ2-3; 10 positions match TRBD2. The germline gives CDR1 SGHRS, CDR2 YFSETQ. The CDR3 length is 19 residues. J was trimmed by 0 bases and V by 0 bases; bases with no gene match: 10. CDR3 sequence (DNA): TGCGCCAGCAGCTTGGCCGCGGCTAGCGGGGGCCGCAGCACAGATACGCAGTATTTT. Its translation is CASSLAAASGGRSTDTQYF.